This paragraph reports one T cell receptor (beta chain). The data derive from a study of technical replicates of blood from four donors. V lost 5 bases and J lost 3, with 8 bases in between. The CDR3 runs 12 residues. Germline V gene sequence: CDR1 SEHNR, CDR2 FQNEAQ (reference sequence). Measured with immunoSEQ multiplex PCR; TCRdb has only the in-frame clones, and not every one. The sample consists of about 72,000 clones, approximately 90% of them appearing once. This sequence originates from a human donor in good health. The chain joins TRBV7-9 to TRBJ2-7, with D unclear. Sequenced sample: T cells isolated from PBMCs. The CDR3 region is CASSPRFYEQYF. CDR3 in DNA: TGTGCCAGCAGCCCCCGGTTCTACGAGCAGTACTTC.